This TCR beta chain emerged from a study of cytomegalovirus exposure and HLA in healthy donors. CDR1 is SGHTA, CDR2 FQGNSA, per germline. There are 14 residues in the CDR3. V was pared by 5 bases and J by 4 bases, with 2 bases of the junction left unmatched. Overall study findings and caveats: Upon later analysis, HLA-associated TCR beta chains proved more clonally expanded than other, equally common chains. Further analysis was carried out later, and it showed several of the most significant clusters appearing linked to common viral pathogens. In a later analysis, a missense DCLRE1C variant was linked to TCR beta V- and J-gene trimming.

This PCR relied on a set of 60 Vbeta primers and 13 Jbeta primers. The protocol was immunoSEQ multiplex PCR, while the TCRdb copy is restricted to in-frame clones and leaves out a portion. The sample has about 76,000 clones; approximately 78% are singletons. Of note for this clone: The antigen is unknown.

The TCR sequence derives from a male donor in good health and CMV-seropositive. The gene calls are TRBV7-2 and TRBJ2-3, with 11 bases identical to TRBD2. Sequenced: PBMCs. The CDR3 DNA reads TGTGCCAGCAGCATTAGCGGGGGGGCAGATACGCAGTATTTT. Protein sequence: CASSISGGADTQYF.